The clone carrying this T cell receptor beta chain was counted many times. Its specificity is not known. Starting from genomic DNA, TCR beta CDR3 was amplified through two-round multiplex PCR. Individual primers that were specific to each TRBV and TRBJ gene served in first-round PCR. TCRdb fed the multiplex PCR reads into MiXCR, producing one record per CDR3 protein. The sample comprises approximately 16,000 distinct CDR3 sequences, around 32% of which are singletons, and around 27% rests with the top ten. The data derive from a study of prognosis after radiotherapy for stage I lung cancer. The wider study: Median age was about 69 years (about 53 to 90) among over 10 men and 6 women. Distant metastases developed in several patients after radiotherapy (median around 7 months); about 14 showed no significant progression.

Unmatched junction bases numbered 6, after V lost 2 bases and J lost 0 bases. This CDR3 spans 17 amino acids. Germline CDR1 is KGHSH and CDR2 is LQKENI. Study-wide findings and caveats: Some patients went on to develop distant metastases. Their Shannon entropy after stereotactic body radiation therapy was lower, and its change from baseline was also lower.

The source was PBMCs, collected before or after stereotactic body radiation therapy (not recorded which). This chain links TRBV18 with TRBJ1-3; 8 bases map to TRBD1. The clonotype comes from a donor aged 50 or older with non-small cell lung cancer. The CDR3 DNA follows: TGTGCCAGCTCACCAACCTGGGGACAGGACTCTGGAAACACCATATATTTT. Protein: CASSPTWGQDSGNTIYF.